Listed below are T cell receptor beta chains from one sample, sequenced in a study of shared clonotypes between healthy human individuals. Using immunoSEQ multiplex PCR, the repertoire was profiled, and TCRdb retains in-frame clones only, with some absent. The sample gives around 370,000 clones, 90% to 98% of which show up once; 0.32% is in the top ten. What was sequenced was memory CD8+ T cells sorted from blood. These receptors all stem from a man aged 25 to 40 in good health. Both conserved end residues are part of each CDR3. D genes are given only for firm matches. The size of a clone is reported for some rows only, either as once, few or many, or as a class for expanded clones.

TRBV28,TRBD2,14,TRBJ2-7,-,TGTGCCAGTAACCCCCCTAGCGGCTCCTACGAGCAGTACTTC,CASNPPSGSYEQYF
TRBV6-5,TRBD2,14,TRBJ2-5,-,TGTGCCAGCAGTTACGGTCCGGGGGGGGAGACCCAGTACTTC,CASSYGPGGETQYF
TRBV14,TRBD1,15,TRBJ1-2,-,TGTGCCAGCAGCCAAGTCGGACAGGACTTCTATGGCTACACCTTC,CASSQVGQDFYGYTF
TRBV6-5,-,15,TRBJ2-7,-,TGTGCCAGCAGTCCCGTCCAGGGGAGTCCCTACGAGCAGTACTTC,CASSPVQGSPYEQYF
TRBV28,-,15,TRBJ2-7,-,TGTGCCAGCAGCACAGGGGGGAGGGGGCTCTACGAGCAGTACTTC,CASSTGGRGLYEQYF
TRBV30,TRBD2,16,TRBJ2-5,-,TGTGCCTGGAGCCGCGTAGCGGGAGGGCCGAGGGAGACCCAGTACTTC,CAWSRVAGGPRETQYF
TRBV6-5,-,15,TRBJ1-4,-,TGTGCCAGCAGTTACTCGGGGTCAACTAATGAAAAACTGTTTTTT,CASSYSGSTNEKLFF
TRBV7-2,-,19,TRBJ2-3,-,TGTGCCAGCAGCTTAACGTGGGGGACGGGATGGGCTAGCACAGATACGCAGTATTTT,CASSLTWGTGWASTDTQYF
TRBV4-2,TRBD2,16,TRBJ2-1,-,TGTGCCAGCAGCCCCACCGGGACTAACTCCTACAATGAGCAGTTCTTC,CASSPTGTNSYNEQFF
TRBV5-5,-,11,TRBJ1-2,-,TGTGCCAGCAGCCGGGACTATGGCTACACCTTC,CASSRDYGYTF
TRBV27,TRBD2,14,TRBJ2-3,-,TGTGCCAGCAGTTGGGCTAGCGGGGGGGATACGCAGTATTTT,CASSWASGGDTQYF
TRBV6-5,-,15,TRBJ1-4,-,TGTGCCAGCAGCCGACAGATAGGACCGTCCCTGAAACTGTTTTTT,CASSRQIGPSLKLFF
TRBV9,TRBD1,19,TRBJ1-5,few,TGTGCCAGCAGCGAGAGACAGGGGGCGAAGGGGTATAGCAATCAGCCCCAGCATTTT,CASSERQGAKGYSNQPQHF
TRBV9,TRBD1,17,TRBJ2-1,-,TGTGCCAGCAGCGTAGCCCCAAAGGGGACAGGCTACAATGAGCAGTTCTTC,CASSVAPKGTGYNEQFF
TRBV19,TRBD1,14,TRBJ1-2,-,TGTGCCAGTAGTATTCGGCCAGGGGGTTATGGCTACACCTTC,CASSIRPGGYGYTF
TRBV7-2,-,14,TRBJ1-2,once,TGTGCCAGCAGCCCTACGATGGTAGGGTATGGCTACACCTTC,CASSPTMVGYGYTF
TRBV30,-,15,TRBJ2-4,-,TGTGCCTGGAGTGTACGTAGAATAGCCAAAAACATTCAGTACTTC,CAWSVRRIAKNIQYF
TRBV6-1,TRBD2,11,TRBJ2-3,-,TGTGCCAGCAGTGCGGGGGGTACGCAGTATTTT,CASSAGGTQYF
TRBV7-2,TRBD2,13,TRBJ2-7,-,TGTGCCAGCAGCTTCCGACTAGCGCCCGAGCAGTACTTC,CASSFRLAPEQYF
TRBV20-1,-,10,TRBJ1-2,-,TGCAGTACCTTATGGGAGGGCTACACCTTC,CSTLWEGYTF
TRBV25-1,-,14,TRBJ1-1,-,TGTGCCAGCAGTGAATCGGGAGGGAACACTGAAGCTTTCTTT,CASSESGGNTEAFF
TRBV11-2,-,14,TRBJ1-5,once,TGTGCCAGCAGCTTCCGGGACGGAGATCAGCCCCAGCATTTT,CASSFRDGDQPQHF
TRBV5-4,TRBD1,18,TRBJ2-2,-,TGTGCCAGCAGCTTGTCGCCGGGACAGGGGGCGAACACCGGGGAGCTGTTTTTT,CASSLSPGQGANTGELFF
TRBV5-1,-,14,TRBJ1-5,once,TGCGCCAGCAGCTTGTGGGCAGGGGATCAGCCCCAGCATTTT,CASSLWAGDQPQHF
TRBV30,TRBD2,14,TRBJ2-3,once,TGTGCCTGGAGTGTAGCGGGAGTCACAGATACGCAGTATTTT,CAWSVAGVTDTQYF
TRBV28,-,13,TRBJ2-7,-,TGTGCCAGCAGTTTCCCCAGCCCATGCGAGCAGTACTTC,CASSFPSPCEQYF
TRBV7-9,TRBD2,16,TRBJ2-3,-,TGTGCCAGCAGCCAACGCCCAGCGGGAGGGCCTGATACGCAGTATTTT,CASSQRPAGGPDTQYF
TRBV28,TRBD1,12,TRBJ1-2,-,TGTGCCAGCAGGAACAGGGGCTATGGCTACACCTTC,CASRNRGYGYTF
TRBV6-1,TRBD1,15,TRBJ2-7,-,TGTGCCAGCAGTGAAGGGACAGGGGGCCGGTACGAGCAGTACTTC,CASSEGTGGRYEQYF
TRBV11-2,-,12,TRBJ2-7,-,TGTGCCAGCGGAGGGGATTTTAGACGGCAGTACTTC,CASGGDFRRQYF
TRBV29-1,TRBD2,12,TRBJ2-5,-,TGCAGCGCCGTGGGGGGGCAAGAGACCCAGTACTTC,CSAVGGQETQYF
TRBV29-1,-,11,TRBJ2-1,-,TGCAGCCCCCTGGGGGACGGTGAGCAGTTCTTC,CSPLGDGEQFF
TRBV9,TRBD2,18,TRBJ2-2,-,TGTGCCAGCAGCGTAGAGGCGGGAGGGTCACTGAACACCGGGGAGCTGTTTTTT,CASSVEAGGSLNTGELFF
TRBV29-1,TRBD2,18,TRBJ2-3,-,TGCAGCGTTGCATGGCTAGCGGGAGGGCTGGGGGACGTAGATACGCAGTATTTT,CSVAWLAGGLGDVDTQYF
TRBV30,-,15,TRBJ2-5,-,TGTGCCTGGAGTGTACCCACCGTCCTCGCAGAGACCCAGTACTTC,CAWSVPTVLAETQYF
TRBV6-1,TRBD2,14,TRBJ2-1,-,TGTGCCAGCAGTGTATTAGCGGGAGCCAATGAGCAGTTCTTC,CASSVLAGANEQFF
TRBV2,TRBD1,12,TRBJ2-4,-,TGTGCCAGCGGATGGACAGGGAACATTCAGTACTTC,CASGWTGNIQYF
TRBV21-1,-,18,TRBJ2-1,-,TGTGCCAGCAGCGCCCGGAAACCAAGACAGAGCTCCTACAATGAGCAGTTCTTC,CASSARKPRQSSYNEQFF
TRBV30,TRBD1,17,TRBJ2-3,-,TGTGCCTGGAGTTCGACGGACAGGGGACAAGTTCGATACAGGCAGTATTTT,CAWSSTDRGQVRYRQYF
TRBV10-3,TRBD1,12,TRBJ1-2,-,TGTGCCACCATGGACAGGGGGCGAGGCTACACCTTC,CATMDRGRGYTF
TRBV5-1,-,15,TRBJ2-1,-,TGCGCCAGCAGCCGCGGCAAAAGCTCCTACAATGAGCAGTTCTTC,CASSRGKSSYNEQFF